This T cell receptor (beta chain) was identified in a study of graft-versus-host responses after intestinal transplantation. On the study more broadly: Recipients got multivisceral, liver-intestinal, or isolated intestinal transplants. Recipients were all induced with anti-thymocyte globulin, then given tacrolimus and steroids for around three years.

About this clone itself: Its antigen is not identified.

The germline V gene encodes CDR1 SGHAT and CDR2 FQNNGV. V dropped 3 bases and J dropped 4 bases, with 10 bases sitting between them. This CDR3 region has 13 residues. Study-level points and caveats: Some GvH clones appeared in ileal mucosa or blood before recipient bone marrow.

Profiled with immunoSEQ multiplex PCR; TCRdb holds only in-frame clones, not every one. The sample records around 30,000 clones, approximately 82% being singletons. The receptor comes from a human patient who received an intestinal transplant, so some T cells may come from the graft donor. This chain uses TRBV11-2 with TRBJ2-7, with D possibly matching TRBD2 (6 bases). Here the sequenced sample was PBMCs, taken approximately 29 days after intestinal transplant. The CDR3: CASSFRDLYEQYF. CDR3 bases: TGTGCCAGCAGCTTCCGGGACTTATACGAGCAGTACTTC.